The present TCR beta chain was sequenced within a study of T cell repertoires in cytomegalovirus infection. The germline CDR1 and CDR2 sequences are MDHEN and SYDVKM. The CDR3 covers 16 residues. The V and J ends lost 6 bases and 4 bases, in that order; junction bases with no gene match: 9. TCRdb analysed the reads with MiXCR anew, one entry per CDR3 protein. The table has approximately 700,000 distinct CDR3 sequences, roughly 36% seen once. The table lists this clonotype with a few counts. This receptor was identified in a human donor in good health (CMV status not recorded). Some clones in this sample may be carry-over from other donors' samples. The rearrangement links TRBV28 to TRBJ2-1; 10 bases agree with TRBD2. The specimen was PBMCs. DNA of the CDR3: TGTGCCAGCAGAGATAGGGCTAGCGGGGGATACAATGAGCAGTTCTTC. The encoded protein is CASRDRASGGYNEQFF.